This T cell receptor beta chain derives from a study of cytomegalovirus exposure and HLA in healthy donors. This CDR3 has 12 residues. The germline V and J ends were trimmed by 6 bases and 1 base, with 3 bases remaining between them. Germline V gives CDR1 MNHNS, CDR2 SASEGT. 60 Vbeta and 13 Jbeta primers were used in PCR. Sequenced by immunoSEQ multiplex PCR; TCRdb stores in-frame clones only, minus some. The table has 95,000 to 100,000 clones, around 73% seen once. The specimen sequenced was PBMCs. This chain joins TRBV6-1 and TRBJ2-2; the D is unclear. This receptor was obtained from a woman in her fifties or sixties in good health and CMV-seronegative. The DNA for the CDR3 is TGTGCCAGCAGCAAGAACACCGGGGAGCTGTTTTTT. Its translation: CASSKNTGELFF.